The present T cell receptor (beta chain) was sequenced within a study of T cell repertoires in cytomegalovirus infection. Study in general: It was the public TCR beta signatures that indicated both CMV infection and matching HLA type. Study-level results: CMV carriers with the relevant HLA were identified by cumulative public TCR beta family frequency.

TCRdb called the reads again in MiXCR, with one record for every CDR3 protein. The data contain about 110,000 distinct CDR3 sequences, under 50% of them seen just once; the ten biggest clones take up roughly 74%. The CDR3 sequence is 15 residues long. The ends were cut back, 0 bases at V and 1 base at J, with 9 bases in the middle. Looked up from germline, CDR1 is LNHDA and CDR2 is SQIVND (reference sequence). As to this clonotype: No antigen is known for it.

Sequenced material: CD8+ T cells from cultured PBMCs, taken from culture after CMV antigen stimulation. This sequence was found in a human donor in good health (CMV status not recorded). Some clones in this sample may be carry-over from other donors' samples. This chain joins TRBV19 and TRBJ1-1; D might be TRBD1 (5 bases). CDR3 protein: CASSIDPGPNTEAFF. CDR3 DNA sequence: TGTGCCAGTAGTATAGATCCGGGACCGAACACTGAAGCTTTCTTT.